This TCR beta chain was identified during a study of shared clonotypes between healthy human individuals. Clones were read by immunoSEQ multiplex PCR, and TCRdb kept only the in-frame ones, dropping some. The sample lists millions of clones, roughly nine tenths occurring once. Findings and limits, study-wide: Rarefaction exposed incomplete sorted-subset sequencing despite large depth. Generation probability values for non-shared clonotypes were lower than those for clonotypes shared by all four donors.

Concerning this clone itself: Antigen specificity is unknown.

V gave up 5 bases and J gave up 7 bases, with 14 bases separating them. In germline, CDR1 is LNHDA, CDR2 SQIVND (reference sequence). The CDR3 runs to 14 residues. Both subsets, CD45RA+ naive and CD45RA-negative memory, were split from the CD4+ cells. The receptor comes from a man between 18 and 29 years old in good health. The sample was naive CD4+ T cells sorted from blood. This sample's subset: CD45RA+ positively selected. This chain uses TRBV19 with TRBJ1-4; D not resolved. As DNA, the CDR3 is TGTGCCAGTAGTCGTGGTGGACTGGGTGAAAAACTGTTTTTT. This translates into CASSRGGLGEKLFF. Drawing the rest from reference TRBV19 and TRBJ1-4, the complete variable domain is DGGITQSPKYLFRKEGQNVTLSCEQNLNHDAMYWYRQDPGQGLRLIYYSQIVNDFQKGDIAEGYSVSREKKESFPLTVTSAQKNPTAFYLCASSRGGLGEKLFFGSGTQLSVL.